The 10 T cell receptor beta chains below all came from one sample that was sequenced in a study of blood T cell repertoires in COVID-19. Produced via immunoSEQ multiplex PCR; TCRdb's table is partial and in-frame only. The repertoire includes tens of thousands of clones, approximately 91% of them detected once, and less than 2% sits in the top ten. Sequencing input: peripheral blood. The origin of the receptors is a human donor in a cohort sampled during active COVID-19.

The V gene is TRBV11-3, the J gene TRBJ2-2; D may be TRBD1 (6 bases). This CDR3 spans 16 amino acids. Trimming took off 1 base at V and 7 bases at J, with 16 bases between the two ends. Germline V gene sequence: CDR1 SGHNT, CDR2 YENEEA. The CDR3 sequence is CASSLVFGQGNGELFF. Written as DNA, the CDR3 is TGTGCCAGCAGCTTAGTATTCGGTCAGGGGAACGGGGAGCTGTTTTTT.

The chain has TRBV11-3 and TRBJ1-1, with D tentatively TRBD1 (6 bases). Trimming left V 5 bases short and J 5 bases short, with 15 bases between. The CDR3 has 14 amino acids. Germline CDR1 and CDR2: SGHNT and YENEEA. Here the CDR3 DNA reads TGTGCCAGCAGCATCGGACAGCCCCAAACTGAAGCTTTCTTT. Translating it yields CASSIGQPQTEAFF.

V usage is TRBV27 and J usage is TRBJ2-2, with 10 bases lining up with TRBD2. CDR1 is MNHEY, CDR2 SMNVEV, per germline (reference sequence). Trimming took 0 bases from V and 4 from J; bases not matched to a gene: 2. This CDR3 comprises 16 residues. CDR3 DNA: TGTGCCAGCAGTTTATCACTAGCGGGGATCACCGGGGAGCTGTTTTTT. It yields the protein CASSLSLAGITGELFF.

The chain employs TRBV4-2 and TRBJ1-4; no definite D call. The CDR3 runs to 15 residues. V was pared by 2 bases and J by 4 bases, with 11 bases between. The germline CDR1 and CDR2 sequences are LGHNA and YNFKEQ. The CDR3, as DNA: TGTGCCAGCAGCCAACGTCGGGGAGGTAATGAAAAACTGTTTTTT. It specifies CASSQRRGGNEKLFF.

This rearrangement joins TRBV3-1 (or the pseudogene TRBV3-2) to TRBJ2-3; 11 nucleotides line up with TRBD2. This CDR3 spans 14 amino acids. Trimming at V came to 10 bases and at J to 6 bases, leaving 9 bases not matched to a gene. The germline gives CDR1 LGHDT, CDR2 YNNKEL (reference sequence). CDR3 residues: CATRLAGRADTQYF. The CDR3 coding sequence is TGTGCCACTAGACTAGCGGGAAGGGCGGATACGCAGTATTTT.

This clone was seen only once. The chain carries TRBV6-5 and TRBJ2-7; 8 bases fit TRBD1. After removal of 5 bases from V and 0 bases from J, the junction contained 3 bases not matched to a gene. From germline, CDR1 is MNHEY and CDR2 SVGAGI. This CDR3 contains 14 residues. CDR3 DNA: TGTGCCAGCAGTAGGGACAGGAGCTCCTACGAGCAGTACTTC. Translated, it gives CASSRDRSSYEQYF.

The chain employs TRBV18 and TRBJ2-7; the match to TRBD1 covers 7 bases. Germline trimming cut 6 bases from V and 6 bases from J; bases unmatched to any gene: 8. The length of the CDR3 is 13 residues. Germline CDR1 and CDR2: KGHSH and LQKENI. The CDR3 region has the DNA TGTGCCAGCTCGTCGGACAGGTTTAGCGAGCAGTACTTC. Translating gives CASSSDRFSEQYF.

The chain joins TRBV9 to TRBJ1-3; 7 nucleotides match TRBD1. Germline V gene sequence: CDR1 SGDLS, CDR2 YYNGEE. The CDR3 extends over 18 amino acids. J gave up 0 bases and V 8 bases, and 17 bases lay outside the gene matches. This CDR3 is CASSTQDRVMHSGNTIYF. The CDR3 DNA reads TGTGCCAGTAGCACACAAGACAGGGTAATGCACTCTGGAAACACCATATATTTT.

The gene calls are TRBV25-1 and TRBJ1-1; TRBD1 matches 7 bases. There are 17 residues in the CDR3. Trimming at V came to 4 bases and at J to 1 base, leaving 12 bases not matched to a gene. Germline lookup yields CDR1 MGHDK and CDR2 SYGVNS. Written as DNA, the CDR3 is TGTGCCAGCAGTGCCGCCGGGACAGTCTCTCCGAACACTGAAGCTTTCTTT. As protein: CASSAAGTVSPNTEAFF. Variable domain in full (rest from reference TRBV25-1 and TRBJ1-1): EADIYQTPRYLVIGTGKKITLECSQTMGHDKMYWYQQDPGMELHLIHYSYGVNSTEKGDLSSESTVSRIRTEHFPLTLESARPSHTSQYLCASSAAGTVSPNTEAFFGQGTRLTVV.

The chain carries TRBV2 and TRBJ1-5; D call uncertain. The CDR3 covers 16 residues. In germline, CDR1 is SNHLY, CDR2 FYNNEI. V dropped 3 bases and J dropped 7 bases, with 19 bases sitting between them. The CDR3 here is CASSEQVTSGWQPQHF. CDR3 nucleotides: TGTGCCAGCAGTGAGCAGGTCACCTCAGGATGGCAGCCCCAGCATTTT.